The source of this T cell receptor beta chain is a study of T cell responses to AZD1222 COVID-19 vaccine. Findings and limits, study-wide: Across the whole spike, CD4 TCRs peaked at regions 160-218 and 743-854.

On this clone itself: Its specificity is not known.

Libraries were prepared by immunoSEQ multiplex PCR; TCRdb keeps only in-frame clonotypes and omits some of them. The table records around 99,000 clones, 88% of them present only once. The V gene lost 6 bases and the J gene lost 8 bases, with 16 bases spanning the gap. The CDR3 runs to 12 residues. Germline assignment: CDR1 SQVTM and CDR2 ANQGSEA. This TCR was sampled from an adult in good health. This chain joins TRBV29-1 and TRBJ1-2; D unclear. The sequenced sample was peripheral blood, obtained on day 0 of MenACWY control vaccination. The CDR3 region is CSVVWSPIGYTF. The CDR3 DNA is TGCAGCGTGGTGTGGAGCCCCATAGGCTACACCTTC.